This is a list of T cell receptor beta chains from one sample in a study of cytomegalovirus exposure and HLA in healthy donors. Assay used: immunoSEQ multiplex PCR; TCRdb lists only in-frame clones, some missing. The top ten hold roughly 1.2% of the sample, which has about 240,000 clones, around 87% seen once. Sequencing was performed on PBMCs. All receptors derive from a woman in her twenties or thirties in good health and CMV-seropositive. Both conserved end residues are part of each CDR3. The order of the fields is CDR3 protein, CDR3 DNA, V gene, clone size, J gene, D gene. The D gene is left open where the match is weak. Part of the rows lack a size; the others show once, few, many or a class for expanded clones.

CDR3: CSVIDRVGYTF
DNA: TGCAGCGTAATAGACAGGGTCGGCTACACCTTC
V: TRBV29-1
size: NA
J: TRBJ1-2
D: TRBD1

CDR3: CASRSQGVNEQFF
DNA: TGTGCCAGCAGATCTCAGGGGGTGAATGAGCAGTTCTTC
V: TRBV28
size: NA
J: TRBJ2-1
D: TRBD1

CDR3: CASSQGGAGKETQYF
DNA: TGTGCCAGCAGCCAAGGGGGCGCAGGGAAGGAGACCCAGTACTTC
V: TRBV11-3
size: NA
J: TRBJ2-5
D: TRBD1

CDR3: CASSPVDSSYNEQFF
DNA: TGTGCCAGCTCACCAGTAGACAGCTCCTACAATGAGCAGTTCTTC
V: TRBV18
size: NA
J: TRBJ2-1
D: NA

CDR3: CASSQGQGARAGELFF
DNA: TGCGCCAGCAGCCAAGGACAGGGGGCGAGGGCCGGGGAGCTGTTTTTT
V: TRBV4-1
size: NA
J: TRBJ2-2
D: TRBD1

CDR3: CASSLYSAPDLTYEQYF
DNA: TGCGCCAGCAGCTTATACTCCGCGCCGGACTTAACCTACGAGCAGTACTTC
V: TRBV5-1
size: NA
J: TRBJ2-7
D: NA

CDR3: CASTLGGTGDFGNQPQHF
DNA: TGTGCCAGCACCCTAGGGGGAACAGGGGATTTTGGGAATCAGCCCCAGCATTTT
V: TRBV7-2
size: NA
J: TRBJ1-5
D: TRBD1

CDR3: CASSPGTTNEKLFF
DNA: TGTGCCAGCTCGCCAGGAACAACTAATGAAAAACTGTTTTTT
V: TRBV6-6
size: NA
J: TRBJ1-4
D: NA

CDR3: CASSVALAGGWNEQFF
DNA: TGTGCCAGCAGCGTAGCCCTAGCGGGAGGGTGGAATGAGCAGTTCTTC
V: TRBV9
size: NA
J: TRBJ2-1
D: TRBD2

CDR3: CASETSGRQETQYF
DNA: TGTGCCAGCGAGACTAGCGGACGGCAAGAGACCCAGTACTTC
V: TRBV25-1
size: few
J: TRBJ2-5
D: TRBD2

CDR3: CASSRGSGFSTGELFF
DNA: TGTGCCAGCAGCCGGGGGTCGGGGTTCTCGACCGGGGAGCTGTTTTTT
V: TRBV27
size: NA
J: TRBJ2-2
D: NA

CDR3: CASSWGQGDRTEAFF
DNA: TGTGCCAGCAGCTGGGGACAGGGGGATCGCACTGAAGCTTTCTTT
V: TRBV5-5
size: once
J: TRBJ1-1
D: TRBD1

CDR3: CASSPGQKETQYF
DNA: TGCGCCAGCAGCCCGGGACAGAAAGAGACCCAGTACTTC
V: TRBV5-1
size: NA
J: TRBJ2-5
D: TRBD1

CDR3: CASSVNIQETQYF
DNA: TGTGCCAGCAGTGTCAACATTCAAGAGACCCAGTACTTC
V: TRBV2
size: few
J: TRBJ2-5
D: NA

CDR3: CAWSPSLANTEAFF
DNA: TGTGCCTGGAGCCCTTCCTTGGCGAACACTGAAGCTTTCTTT
V: TRBV30
size: NA
J: TRBJ1-1
D: NA

CDR3: CASSFIRTHHNEQFF
DNA: TGTGCCAGCAGCTTTATTCGGACTCATCACAATGAGCAGTTCTTC
V: TRBV5-6
size: NA
J: TRBJ2-1
D: NA

CDR3: CASSVLAGVTDTQYF
DNA: TGTGCCAGCAGCGTACTAGCGGGAGTGACCGATACGCAGTATTTT
V: TRBV7-9
size: NA
J: TRBJ2-3
D: TRBD2

CDR3: CASSFVGQITGELFF
DNA: TGCGCCAGCAGCTTCGTGGGACAGATCACCGGGGAGCTGTTTTTT
V: TRBV5-1
size: NA
J: TRBJ2-2
D: TRBD1

CDR3: CASRDLAGAAYNEQFF
DNA: TGTGCCAGTAGGGACCTAGCGGGAGCCGCTTACAATGAGCAGTTCTTC
V: TRBV19
size: NA
J: TRBJ2-1
D: TRBD2

CDR3: CAAEEVDNEQFF
DNA: TGTGCCGCAGAGGAGGTGGACAATGAGCAGTTCTTC
V: TRBV27
size: NA
J: TRBJ2-1
D: NA

CDR3: CASHLQQGYEQYF
DNA: TGTGCCAGCCACTTACAGCAGGGGTACGAGCAGTACTTC
V: TRBV2
size: NA
J: TRBJ2-7
D: NA

CDR3: CASNREGGAYEQYF
DNA: TGTGCCAGCAATAGAGAAGGGGGAGCCTACGAGCAGTACTTC
V: TRBV6-1
size: NA
J: TRBJ2-7
D: NA

CDR3: CASSEEGRDYTEAFF
DNA: TGTGCCAGCAGTGAAGAGGGCAGGGACTACACTGAAGCTTTCTTT
V: TRBV6-1
size: NA
J: TRBJ1-1
D: NA

CDR3: CASSKLAGGVIGDEQYF
DNA: TGCGCCAGCAGCAAACTAGCGGGAGGCGTAATAGGGGACGAGCAGTACTTC
V: TRBV5-1
size: NA
J: TRBJ2-7
D: TRBD2

CDR3: CASSLGWGGDNEQFF
DNA: TGTGCCAGTAGTCTAGGATGGGGGGGGGACAATGAGCAGTTCTTC
V: TRBV19
size: NA
J: TRBJ2-1
D: TRBD2

CDR3: CSGDRGTGNEQFF
DNA: TGCAGCGGGGACAGGGGGACTGGCAATGAGCAGTTCTTC
V: TRBV29-1
size: NA
J: TRBJ2-1
D: TRBD1

CDR3: CASSLDIETAAFF
DNA: TGCGCCAGCAGCTTAGACATCGAAACTGCAGCTTTCTTT
V: TRBV5-1
size: NA
J: TRBJ1-1
D: NA

CDR3: CASSLDSTFNTEAFF
DNA: TGTGCCAGCAGCTTGGACAGTACCTTTAACACTGAAGCTTTCTTT
V: TRBV5-4
size: NA
J: TRBJ1-1
D: NA

CDR3: CAISDRGASTEAFF
DNA: TGTGCCATCAGTGATCGGGGGGCGAGCACTGAAGCTTTCTTT
V: TRBV10-3
size: few
J: TRBJ1-1
D: NA

CDR3: CASSVGQGGGELFF
DNA: TGTGCCAGCAGCGTCGGACAGGGCGGCGGGGAGCTGTTTTTT
V: TRBV5-4
size: once
J: TRBJ2-2
D: TRBD1

CDR3: CASSLPRTSGSTDTQYF
DNA: TGTGCCAGCAGTTTACCCCGGACTAGCGGGAGTACAGATACGCAGTATTTT
V: TRBV27
size: NA
J: TRBJ2-3
D: TRBD2

CDR3: CASSIGSQKNYGYTF
DNA: TGTGCCAGTAGTATTGGGTCACAGAAAAACTATGGCTACACCTTC
V: TRBV19
size: NA
J: TRBJ1-2
D: NA

CDR3: CASSGGLNEQYF
DNA: TGTGCCAGTAGTGGTGGGCTCAACGAGCAGTACTTC
V: TRBV19
size: few
J: TRBJ2-7
D: NA

CDR3: CASSVEQSYQPQHF
DNA: TGTGCCAGCAGTGTTGAACAGTCTTATCAGCCCCAGCATTTT
V: TRBV2
size: few
J: TRBJ1-5
D: NA

CDR3: CASSGVRWTGELFF
DNA: TGTGCCAGCTCGGGAGTAAGATGGACCGGGGAGCTGTTTTTT
V: TRBV19
size: NA
J: TRBJ2-2
D: NA

CDR3: CASSLGTGTYEQYF
DNA: TGCGCCAGCAGCTTGGGGACAGGGACCTACGAGCAGTACTTC
V: TRBV5-1
size: few
J: TRBJ2-7
D: TRBD1

CDR3: CASTPSRDSTYEQYF
DNA: TGTGCCAGCACCCCCTCTCGCGACAGTACCTACGAGCAGTACTTC
V: TRBV28
size: NA
J: TRBJ2-7
D: NA